Sequencing of this T cell receptor beta chain was carried out in a study of breast tumors, draining lymph nodes, adjacent tissues. There are many counts of this clonotype. Antigen: not known. The germline V and J ends were trimmed by 6 bases and 1 base, with 13 bases remaining between them. Germline V CDR1 and CDR2: SGHAT, FQDESV (reference sequence). The CDR3 sequence is 14 residues long. General study findings and limits: Tumor T cell lymph node origin was a supported hypothesis, not proven.

The lymph nodes were axillary draining lymph nodes from breast cancer patients. TCRdb ran MiXCR on the multiplex PCR reads and lists one entry per CDR3 protein. Here the sample spans roughly 86,000 distinct CDR3 sequences, about 21% being singletons. This receptor was identified in a female donor with breast cancer. Some clones in this sample may be carry-over from other donors' samples. Sequenced: axillary lymph node tissue. This chain links TRBV11-1 with TRBJ2-7, with a weak D call TRBD1 (6 bases). CDR3 amino acids: CASSETGNSYEQYF. The CDR3 nucleotides read TGTGCCAGCAGTGAGACAGGAAATTCCTACGAGCAGTACTTC.